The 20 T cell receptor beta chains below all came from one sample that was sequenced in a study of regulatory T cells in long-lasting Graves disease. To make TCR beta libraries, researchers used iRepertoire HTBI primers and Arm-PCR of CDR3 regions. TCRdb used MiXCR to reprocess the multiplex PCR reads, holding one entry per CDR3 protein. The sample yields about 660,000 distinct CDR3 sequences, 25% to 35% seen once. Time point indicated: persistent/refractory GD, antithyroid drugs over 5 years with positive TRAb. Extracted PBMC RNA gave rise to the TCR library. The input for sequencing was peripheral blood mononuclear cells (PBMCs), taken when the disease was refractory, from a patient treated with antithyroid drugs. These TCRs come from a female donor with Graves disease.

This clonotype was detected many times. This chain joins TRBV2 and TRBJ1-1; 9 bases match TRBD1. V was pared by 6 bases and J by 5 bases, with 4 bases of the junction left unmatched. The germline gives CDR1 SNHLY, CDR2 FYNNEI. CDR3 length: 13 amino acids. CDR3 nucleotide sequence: TGTGCCAGCAGGGACAGGGGAATTACTGAAGCTTTCTTT. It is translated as CASRDRGITEAFF.

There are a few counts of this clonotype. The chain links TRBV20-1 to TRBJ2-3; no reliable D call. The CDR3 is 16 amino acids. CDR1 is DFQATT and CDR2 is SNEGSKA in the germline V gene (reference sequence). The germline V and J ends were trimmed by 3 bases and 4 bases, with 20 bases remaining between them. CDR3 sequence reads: CSASTQLNPVADTQYF. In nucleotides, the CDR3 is TGCAGTGCTAGCACCCAATTGAATCCAGTAGCAGATACGCAGTATTTT.

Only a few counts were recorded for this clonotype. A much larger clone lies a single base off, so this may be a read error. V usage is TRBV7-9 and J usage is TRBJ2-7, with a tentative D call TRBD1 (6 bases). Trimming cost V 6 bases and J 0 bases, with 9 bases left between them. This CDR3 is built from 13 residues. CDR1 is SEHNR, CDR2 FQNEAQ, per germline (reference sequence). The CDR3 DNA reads TGTGCCAGCAGAGCGGACAGCTCCTACGAGCAGTACTTC. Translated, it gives CASRADSSYEQYF.

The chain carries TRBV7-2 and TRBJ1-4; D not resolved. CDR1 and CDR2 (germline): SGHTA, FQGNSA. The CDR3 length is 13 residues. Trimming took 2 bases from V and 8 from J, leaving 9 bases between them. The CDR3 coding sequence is TGTGCCAGCAGCTTAAGGATGGGGGAAAAACTGTTTTTT. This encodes CASSLRMGEKLFF. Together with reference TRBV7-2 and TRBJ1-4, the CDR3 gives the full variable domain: GAGVSQSPSNKVTEKGKDVELRCDPISGHTALYWYRQSLGQGLEFLIYFQGNSAPDKSGLPSDRFSAERTGGSVSTLTIQRTQQEDSAVYLCASSLRMGEKLFFGSGTQLSVL.

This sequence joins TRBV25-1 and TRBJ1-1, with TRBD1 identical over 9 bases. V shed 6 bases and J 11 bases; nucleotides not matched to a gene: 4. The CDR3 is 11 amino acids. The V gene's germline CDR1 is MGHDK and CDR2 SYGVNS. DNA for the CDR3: TGTGCCAGCAGGGAGACAGGGGGGGCTTTCTTT. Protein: CASRETGGAFF.

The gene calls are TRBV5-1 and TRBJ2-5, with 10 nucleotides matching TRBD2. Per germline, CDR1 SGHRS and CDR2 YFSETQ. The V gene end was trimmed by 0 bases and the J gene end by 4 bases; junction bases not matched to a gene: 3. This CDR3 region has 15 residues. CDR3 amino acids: CASSLVAGGSETQYF. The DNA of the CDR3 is TGCGCCAGCAGCTTGGTAGCGGGAGGATCAGAGACCCAGTACTTC.

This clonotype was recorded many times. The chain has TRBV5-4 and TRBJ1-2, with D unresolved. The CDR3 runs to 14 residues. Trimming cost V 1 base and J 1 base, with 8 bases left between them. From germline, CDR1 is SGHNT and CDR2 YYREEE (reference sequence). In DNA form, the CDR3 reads TGTGCCAGCAGCTTGCGCCAGAATAACTATGGCTACACCTTC. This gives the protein CASSLRQNNYGYTF.

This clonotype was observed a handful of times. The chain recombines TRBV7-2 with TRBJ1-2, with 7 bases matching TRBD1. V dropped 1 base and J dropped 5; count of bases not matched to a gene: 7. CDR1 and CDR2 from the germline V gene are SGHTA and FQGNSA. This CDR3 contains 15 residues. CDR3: CASSLDNRGLYGYTF. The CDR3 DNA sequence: TGTGCCAGCAGCTTAGATAACAGGGGCTTATATGGCTACACCTTC.

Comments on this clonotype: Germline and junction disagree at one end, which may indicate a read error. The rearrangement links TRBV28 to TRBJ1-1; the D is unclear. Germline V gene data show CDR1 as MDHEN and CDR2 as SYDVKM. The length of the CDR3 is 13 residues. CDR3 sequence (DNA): TGTGCCAGCGGTTTCGGGCGTTACGGTGAAGCTTTCTTT. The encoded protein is CASGFGRYGEAFF.

CDR3 coding DNA: TGTGCCAGCTCACCTACCCCCTTAGCAGGGGACGGCTACACCTTC. Its protein product is CASSPTPLAGDGYTF. The chain employs TRBV18 and TRBJ1-2; D possibly corresponds to TRBD1 (6 bases). Trimming took 3 bases from V and 8 from J, leaving 19 bases between them. CDR1 is KGHSH and CDR2 is LQKENI in the germline V gene. The CDR3 extends over 15 amino acids.

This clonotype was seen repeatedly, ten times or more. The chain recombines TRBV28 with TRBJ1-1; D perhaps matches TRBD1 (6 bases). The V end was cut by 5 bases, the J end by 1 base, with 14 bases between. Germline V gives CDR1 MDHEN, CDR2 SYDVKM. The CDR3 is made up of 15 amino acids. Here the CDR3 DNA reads TGTGCCAGCAGTGTACAGGGTCCGGGGAACACTGAAGCTTTCTTT. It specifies CASSVQGPGNTEAFF.

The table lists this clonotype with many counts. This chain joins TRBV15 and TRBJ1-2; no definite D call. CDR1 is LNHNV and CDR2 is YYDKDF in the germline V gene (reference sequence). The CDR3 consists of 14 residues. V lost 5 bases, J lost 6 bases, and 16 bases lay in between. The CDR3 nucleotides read TGTGCCACCAGCTTAAGACGGCAGTTCGATGGCTACACCTTC. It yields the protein CATSLRRQFDGYTF. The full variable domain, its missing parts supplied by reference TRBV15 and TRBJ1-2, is DAMVIQNPRYQVTQFGKPVTLSCSQTLNHNVMYWYQQKSSQAPKLLFHYYDKDFNNEADTPDNFQSRRPNTSFCFLDIRSPGLGDTAMYLCATSLRRQFDGYTFGSGTRLTVV.

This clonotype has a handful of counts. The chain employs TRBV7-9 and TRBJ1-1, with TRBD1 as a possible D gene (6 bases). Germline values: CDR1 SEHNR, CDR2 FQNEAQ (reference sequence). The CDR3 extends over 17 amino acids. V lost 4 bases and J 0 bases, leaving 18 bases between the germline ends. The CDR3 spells CASSSLLQGSMNTEAFF. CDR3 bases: TGTGCCAGCAGCTCGCTCCTACAGGGATCCATGAACACTGAAGCTTTCTTT.

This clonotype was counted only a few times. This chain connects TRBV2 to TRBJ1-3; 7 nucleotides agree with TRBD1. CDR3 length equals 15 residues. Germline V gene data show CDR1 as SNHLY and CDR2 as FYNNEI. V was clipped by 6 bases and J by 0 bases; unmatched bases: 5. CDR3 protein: CASRPRTGSGNTIYF. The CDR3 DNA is TGTGCCAGCAGGCCGAGGACAGGCTCTGGAAACACCATATATTTT.

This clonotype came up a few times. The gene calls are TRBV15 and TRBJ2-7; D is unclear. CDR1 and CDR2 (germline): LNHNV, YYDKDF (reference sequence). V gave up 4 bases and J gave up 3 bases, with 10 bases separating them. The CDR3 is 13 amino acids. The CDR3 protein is CATSTRLYYEQYF. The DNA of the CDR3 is TGTGCCACCAGCACCCGGCTCTACTACGAGCAGTACTTC.

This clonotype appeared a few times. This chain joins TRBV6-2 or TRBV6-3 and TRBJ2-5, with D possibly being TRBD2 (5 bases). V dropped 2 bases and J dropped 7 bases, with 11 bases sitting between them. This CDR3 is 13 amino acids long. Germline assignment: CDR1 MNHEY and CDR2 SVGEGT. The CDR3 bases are TGTGCCAGCAGTTACGGAGGCCATGGGACCCAGTACTTC. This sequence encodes CASSYGGHGTQYF.

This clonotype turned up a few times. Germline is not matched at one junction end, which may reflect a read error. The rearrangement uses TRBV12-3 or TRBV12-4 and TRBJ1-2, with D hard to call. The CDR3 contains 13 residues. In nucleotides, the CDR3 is TGTGCCAGCATAGGGATAACACACTATGGCTACATCTTC. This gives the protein CASIGITHYGYIF.

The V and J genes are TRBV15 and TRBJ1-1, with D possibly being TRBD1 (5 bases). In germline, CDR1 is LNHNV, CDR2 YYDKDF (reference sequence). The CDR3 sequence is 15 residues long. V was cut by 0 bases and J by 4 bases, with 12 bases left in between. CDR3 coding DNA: TGTGCCACCAGCAGAGAGCGGACACGGACCACTGAAGCTTTCTTT. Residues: CATSRERTRTTEAFF. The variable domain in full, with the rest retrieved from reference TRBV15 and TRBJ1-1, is DAMVIQNPRYQVTQFGKPVTLSCSQTLNHNVMYWYQQKSSQAPKLLFHYYDKDFNNEADTPDNFQSRRPNTSFCFLDIRSPGLGDTAMYLCATSRERTRTTEAFFGQGTRLTVV.

The CDR3 bases are TGTGCCAGCAGCCCAGGACAGGGGCTTGGCTACACCTTC. It translates to CASSPGQGLGYTF. This chain connects TRBV18 to TRBJ1-2, with 9 bases fitting TRBD1. In germline, CDR1 is KGHSH, CDR2 LQKENI. V lost 8 bases to trimming and J lost 7 bases; unmatched junction nucleotides: 8. The CDR3 has 13 amino acids. The full variable domain, with the rest looked up from reference TRBV18 and TRBJ1-2, is NAGVMQNPRHLVRRRGQEARLRCSPMKGHSHVYWYRQLPEEGLKFMVYLQKENIIDESGMPKERFSAEFPKEGPSILRIQQVVRGDSAAYFCASSPGQGLGYTFGSGTRLTVV.

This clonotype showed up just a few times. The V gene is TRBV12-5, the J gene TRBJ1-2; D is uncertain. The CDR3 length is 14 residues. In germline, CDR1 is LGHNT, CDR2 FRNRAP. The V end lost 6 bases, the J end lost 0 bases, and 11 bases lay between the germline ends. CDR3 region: CASGGIGSNYGYTF. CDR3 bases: TGTGCTAGTGGCGGAATAGGTTCTAACTATGGCTACACCTTC.